These 2 T cell receptor beta chains came from one sample sequenced in a study of graft-versus-host responses after intestinal transplantation. Some clones are missing from TCRdb's copy, which holds only in-frame ones; the method was immunoSEQ multiplex PCR. The sample records roughly 13,000 clones, less than 85% being singletons. This material consisted of PBMCs, taken 306 days after intestinal transplant. The receptors here all came from a human patient who received an intestinal transplant, so some T cells may come from the graft donor.

The rearrangement joins TRBV5-4 to TRBJ2-5; TRBD1 matches 7 bases. This CDR3 spans 16 amino acids. Trimming removed 5 bases from V and 5 bases from J; junction bases left unmatched: 15. CDR1 and CDR2 from the germline V gene are SGHNT and YYREEE (reference sequence). The CDR3 loop reads CASSINRGSLPETQYF. Here the CDR3 DNA reads TGTGCCAGCAGTATAAACAGGGGCTCCTTACCGGAGACCCAGTACTTC.

This chain uses TRBV19 with TRBJ2-1; D might be TRBD2 (6 bases). Trimming left V 3 bases short and J 9 bases short, with 12 bases between. In germline, CDR1 is LNHDA, CDR2 SQIVND (reference sequence). This CDR3 comprises 13 residues. DNA of the CDR3: TGTGCCAGTAGTATCTCCACTAGCACTGAGCAGTTCTTC. Translation: CASSISTSTEQFF.